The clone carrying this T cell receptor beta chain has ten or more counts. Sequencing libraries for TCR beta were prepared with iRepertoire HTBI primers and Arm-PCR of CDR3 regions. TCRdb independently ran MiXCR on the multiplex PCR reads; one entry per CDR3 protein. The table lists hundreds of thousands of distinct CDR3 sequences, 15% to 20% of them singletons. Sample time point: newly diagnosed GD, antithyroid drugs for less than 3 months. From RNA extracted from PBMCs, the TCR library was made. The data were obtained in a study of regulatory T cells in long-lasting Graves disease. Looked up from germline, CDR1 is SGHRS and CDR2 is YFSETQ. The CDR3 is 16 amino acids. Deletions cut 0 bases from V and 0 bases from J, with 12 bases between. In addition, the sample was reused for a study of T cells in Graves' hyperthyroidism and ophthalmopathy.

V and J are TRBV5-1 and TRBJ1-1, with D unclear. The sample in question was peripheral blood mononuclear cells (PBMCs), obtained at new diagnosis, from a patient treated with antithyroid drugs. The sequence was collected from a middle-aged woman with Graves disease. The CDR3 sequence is CASSLDSSGMNTEAFF. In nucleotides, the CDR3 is TGCGCCAGCAGCTTGGATTCGAGCGGAATGAACACTGAAGCTTTCTTT.